The next 19 T cell receptor beta chains were all read from a single sample in a study of T cells after posttransplantation cyclophosphamide (dated by TCRdb to 2016 to 2017). To prepare the library, the immunoSEQ multiplex PCR assay was applied. TCRdb mirrors the immuneACCESS table, restricted to in-frame sequences. Some clones are absent from its copies; in checked studies, under half trace to an unresolved V gene, and the reason for the others is unknown. In this sample the table shows roughly 23,000 clones, roughly 90% of which occur a single time. The leading ten clones occupy roughly 8% of the sample. The control group consisted of around ten patients who received myeloablative marrow transplants with methotrexate plus a calcineurin inhibitor and who were sampled 1 year after transplant. The material sequenced was PBMCs, taken after an allogeneic stem cell transplant with a calcineurin inhibitor and methotrexate. Every receptor here comes from a female patient in her fifties or sixties who received an allogeneic stem cell transplant from an unrelated donor, was CMV-positive, and had chronic GVHD only. Some T cells may have been brought in with the graft after a transplant.

This chain links TRBV28 with TRBJ2-3; D is undetermined. The germline CDR1 and CDR2 sequences are MDHEN and SYDVKM. The CDR3 runs to 14 residues. The V and J ends lost 1 base and 4 bases respectively, with 9 bases between them. Here the CDR3 reads CASSLSRRPDTQYF. For the CDR3, the DNA is TGTGCCAGCAGTTTATCGCGGAGACCAGATACGCAGTATTTT. Filled out from reference TRBV28 and TRBJ2-3, the complete variable domain reads DVKVTQSSRYLVKRTGEKVFLECVQDMDHENMFWYRQDPGLGLRLIYFSYDVKMKEKGDIPEGYSVSREKKERFSLILESASTNQTSMYLCASSLSRRPDTQYFGPGTRLTVL.

The chain has TRBV30 and TRBJ2-6, with D possibly matching TRBD2 (5 bases). The V end was cut by 7 bases, the J end by 1 base, with 14 bases between. CDR3 length: 15 residues. Per germline, CDR1 GTSNPN and CDR2 SVGIG (reference sequence). The CDR3 reads CASPSGRSGANVLTF. For the CDR3, the DNA is TGTGCCTCCCCAAGCGGAAGATCTGGGGCCAACGTCCTGACTTTC. The variable domain in full, with the rest retrieved from reference TRBV30 and TRBJ2-6, is SQTIHQWPATLVQPVGSPLSLECTVEGTSNPNLYWYRQAAGRGLQLLFYSVGIGQISSEVPQNLSASRPQDRQFILSSKKLLLSDSGFYLCASPSGRSGANVLTFGAGSRLTVL.

This chain connects TRBV11-3 to TRBJ1-4; 8 positions match TRBD1. The CDR3 length is 19 residues. Trimming removed 0 bases from V and 0 bases from J; junction bases left unmatched: 9. Germline V gene sequence: CDR1 SGHNT, CDR2 YENEEA. CDR3 amino acids: CASSLEGDRSGATNEKLFF. The CDR3 DNA reads TGTGCCAGCAGCTTAGAGGGGGACAGGTCGGGGGCAACTAATGAAAAACTGTTTTTT.

The chain is built from TRBV6-5 and TRBJ2-2, with D hard to call. This CDR3 contains 12 residues. V lost 6 bases to trimming and J lost 5 bases, with 7 bases between them. Germline CDR1 is MNHEY and CDR2 is SVGAGI. CDR3: CASRLHTGELFF. The CDR3 DNA reads as TGTGCCAGCAGATTACATACCGGGGAGCTGTTTTTT.

V and J are TRBV4-2 and TRBJ1-5, with TRBD1 matching 10 bases. The CDR3 extends over 18 amino acids. J lost 2 bases, V lost 2 bases, and 9 bases had no gene match. Per the germline V gene, CDR1 is LGHNA and CDR2 is YNFKEQ. CDR3 loop: CASSQTGSGTGGNQPQHF. In DNA form, the CDR3 reads TGTGCCAGCAGCCAAACTGGCAGCGGGACAGGGGGCAATCAGCCCCAGCATTTT.

With regard to this clone: Relative to the germline gene, one junction end is altered; a read error may explain this. Other DNA sequences in this specimen translate into the identical CDR3. CDR3: CSAKAGTGFWF. The CDR3 region has the DNA TGCAGTGCAAAGGCCGGGACAGGGTTTTGGTTC. V is TRBV20-1 and J is TRBJ2-7, with TRBD1 identical over 9 bases. This CDR3 region has 11 residues. The germline V gene has CDR1 DFQATT and CDR2 SNEGSKA (reference sequence).

This chain connects TRBV7-3 to TRBJ2-7; the match to TRBD1 covers 8 bases. Germline V gene lookup returns CDR1 SGHTA and CDR2 FQGTGA. The V and J ends lost 3 bases and 6 bases, in that order; junction bases with no gene match: 4. CDR3 size: 13 residues. CDR3 sequence (DNA): TGTGCCAGCAGCTTGACAGGGGCAGGCGAGCAGTACTTC. Residues: CASSLTGAGEQYF.

This clone was recorded only once. The genes are TRBV29-1 and TRBJ2-2; no clear D. The CDR3 extends over 15 amino acids. Germline V gives CDR1 SQVTM, CDR2 ANQGSEA. Trimming cost V 0 bases and J 7 bases, with 15 bases left between them. CDR3 bases: TGCAGCGTTGAAGAAATTCCGGGTTCTGGCGGGGAGCTGTTTTTT. Translation gives CSVEEIPGSGGELFF.

The chain carries TRBV7-9 and TRBJ1-2, with D unclear. This CDR3 is built from 13 residues. Germline values: CDR1 SEHNR, CDR2 FQNEAQ (reference sequence). The V end was cut by 4 bases, the J end by 4 bases, with 10 bases between. CDR3 sequence reads: CASSSLSAYGYTF. The CDR3 nucleotides are TGTGCCAGCAGCTCCCTAAGTGCCTATGGCTACACCTTC.

The chain is built from TRBV4-1 and TRBJ1-2; D not certain. The CDR3 runs 16 residues. The V end lost 2 bases, the J end lost 4 bases, and 17 bases lay between the germline ends. From germline, CDR1 is MGHRA and CDR2 YSYEKL. This CDR3 is CASSQSPESGLYGYTF. CDR3 nucleotides: TGCGCCAGCAGCCAATCCCCCGAGAGTGGACTCTATGGCTACACCTTC.

This chain uses TRBV28 with TRBJ2-7; the D gene is possibly TRBD2 (6 bases). The CDR3 length is 16 residues. Germline V lookup: CDR1 MDHEN, CDR2 SYDVKM. V dropped 3 bases and J dropped 4 bases, with 19 bases sitting between them. CDR3 protein: CASSLGGGVSSYEQYF. CDR3 DNA sequence: TGTGCCAGCAGTTTGGGGGGTGGGGTTAGTAGTTACGAGCAGTACTTC.

The chain joins TRBV27 to TRBJ2-2, with D possibly TRBD1 on 6 matching bases. The germline V gene encodes CDR1 MNHEY and CDR2 SMNVEV (reference sequence). CDR3 length: 15 amino acids. V lost 2 bases and J lost 2, with 9 bases in between. The CDR3 sequence: CASSLRGSNTGELFF. The CDR3 coding sequence is TGTGCCAGCAGTTTAAGGGGGAGTAACACCGGGGAGCTGTTTTTT.

The chain is built from TRBV5-6 and TRBJ1-1; D uncertain. The V gene's germline CDR1 is SGHDT and CDR2 YYEEEE. This CDR3 is 12 amino acids long. The V end was cut by 7 bases, the J end by 6 bases, with 13 bases between. In nucleotides, the CDR3 is TGTGCCAGCCGAGGATTCGACGCTGAAGCTTTCTTT. Its translation: CASRGFDAEAFF. The variable domain in full, completed from reference TRBV5-6 and TRBJ1-1, reads DAGVTQSPTHLIKTRGQQVTLRCSPKSGHDTVSWYQQALGQGPQFIFQYYEEEERQRGNFPDRFSGHQFPNYSSELNVNALLLGDSALYLCASRGFDAEAFFGQGTRLTVV.

The V gene is TRBV4-2, the J gene TRBJ2-7; no firm D call. Germline CDR1 and CDR2: LGHNA and YNFKEQ. The CDR3 consists of 13 residues. V was pared by 0 bases and J by 2 bases, with 5 bases between. CDR3 DNA: TGTGCCAGCAGCCAAGATGGGCCCTACGAGCAGTACTTC. Protein product: CASSQDGPYEQYF.

V and J are TRBV6-6 and TRBJ2-3; D is possibly TRBD2 (6 bases). The CDR3 covers 14 residues. The V end was cut by 2 bases, the J end by 5 bases, with 11 bases between. CDR1 is MNHNY, CDR2 SVGAGI, per germline (reference sequence). The CDR3 bases are TGTGCCAGCAGTTACCTTGGACTACAAGATACGCAGTATTTT. Translating it yields CASSYLGLQDTQYF.

V and J are TRBV29-1 and TRBJ1-1; 7 bases match TRBD1. Germline CDR1 reads SQVTM; CDR2 reads ANQGSEA. Trimming removed 6 bases from V and 5 bases from J; junction bases left unmatched: 6. The CDR3 is made up of 12 amino acids. CDR3 in DNA: TGCAGCGTAGAGACAGGGAGGACTGAAGCTTTCTTT. Protein sequence: CSVETGRTEAFF.

The chain is built from TRBV5-1 and TRBJ2-2; TRBD2 aligns across 7 bases. The CDR3 has 15 amino acids. The germline V gene encodes CDR1 SGHRS and CDR2 YFSETQ. With 1 base clipped from V and 1 base from J, the junction kept 1 base outside the gene matches. CDR3 sequence (DNA): TGCGCCAGCAGCTTGTCTAGCGGGAACACCGGGGAGCTGTTTTTT. This codes for CASSLSSGNTGELFF. The complete variable domain, with remaining parts taken from reference TRBV5-1 and TRBJ2-2, reads KAGVTQTPRYLIKTRGQQVTLSCSPISGHRSVSWYQQTPGQGLQFLFEYFSETQRNKGNFPGRFSGRQFSNSRSEMNVSTLELGDSALYLCASSLSSGNTGELFFGEGSRLTVL.

By frequency in the sample, this clone is large. The rearrangement links TRBV2 to TRBJ1-4; maybe TRBD1 (6 bases). This CDR3 region has 13 residues. Trimming cost V 11 bases and J 0 bases, with 10 bases left between them. Germline V lookup: CDR1 SNHLY, CDR2 FYNNEI. The CDR3 bases are TGTGCCTCCGGGACACCAACTAATGAAAAACTGTTTTTT. Translating gives CASGTPTNEKLFF.

This clone was counted between two and nine times. The V gene is TRBV11-3, the J gene TRBJ2-1; D possibly corresponds to TRBD1 (6 bases). Germline V lookup: CDR1 SGHNT, CDR2 YENEEA. Trimming stripped 4 bases from V and 7 bases from J, with 20 bases between. The CDR3 contains 16 residues. This CDR3 is CASSSPGVGLRNEQFF. In DNA, the CDR3 is TGTGCCAGCAGCTCCCCAGGGGTGGGATTAAGGAATGAGCAGTTCTTC.